Each of the 15 T cell receptor beta chains below was sequenced from the same sample in a study of blood T cell repertoires in COVID-19. Assay: immunoSEQ multiplex PCR; the TCRdb copy retains only in-frame clones and omits some. The sample has around 130,000 clones, about 74% seen once. Sample: peripheral blood. The receptor source for this set is a man between 50 and 59 years old with acute or convalescent COVID-19.

This clone was seen once. The chain has TRBV5-5 and TRBJ1-1; the D gene is possibly TRBD1 (5 bases). CDR1 is SGHKS and CDR2 is YYEKEE in the germline V gene (reference sequence). The V gene lost 4 bases and the J gene lost 8 bases, with 12 bases spanning the gap. CDR3 length equals 12 residues. In DNA form, the CDR3 reads TGTGCCAGCAGCAAAGACAGTCCAGAAGCTTTCTTT. Translation gives CASSKDSPEAFF.

The chain uses TRBV6-2 or TRBV6-3 and TRBJ2-7; perhaps TRBD1 as D (6 bases). Per the germline V gene, CDR1 is MNHEY and CDR2 is SVGEGT. V was cut by 5 bases and J by 5 bases, with 16 bases left in between. CDR3 length equals 14 residues. DNA of the CDR3: TGTGCCAGCAGTATACAGGGCCCCCTCGACGAGCAGTACGTC. It is translated as CASSIQGPLDEQYV.

This CDR3 reads CASSLQGGTNTGELFF. CDR3 sequence (DNA): TGTGCCAGCTCACTTCAAGGGGGAACGAACACCGGGGAGCTGTTTTTT. V gene TRBV18 combines with J gene TRBJ2-2; the D gene is possibly TRBD1 (6 bases). Germline CDR1 KGHSH, CDR2 LQKENI. The length of the CDR3 is 16 residues. V lost 4 bases and J lost 0, with 12 bases in between.

In the case of this clone: At one of its ends the junction is not consistent with the germline gene, which may arise from a read error. The V and J genes are TRBV4-2 and TRBJ1-3; D is undetermined. Germline CDR1 is LGHNA and CDR2 is YNFKEQ. This CDR3 has 12 amino acids. The CDR3 loop is CASSQEEAYPRF. The CDR3 DNA sequence: TGTGCCAGCAGCCAAGAAGAGGCCTATCCGCGTTTT.

This chain links TRBV27 with TRBJ1-5; a weak D match, TRBD1 (6 bases). Trimming took 4 bases from V and 5 from J, leaving 9 bases between them. The CDR3 runs to 13 residues. Per the germline V gene, CDR1 is MNHEY and CDR2 is SMNVEV (reference sequence). The CDR3 spells CASSSRGDQPQHF. The CDR3 nucleotides read TGTGCCAGCAGTTCCAGGGGCGATCAGCCCCAGCATTTT.

The chain couples TRBV19 to TRBJ1-2; TRBD1 matches at 8 bases. The CDR3 extends over 17 amino acids. V dropped 0 bases and J dropped 4; count of bases not matched to a gene: 10. CDR1 is LNHDA, CDR2 SQIVND, per germline (reference sequence). Written as DNA, the CDR3 is TGTGCCAGTAGTATAGATCCCCTTGAGGACAGGGTCTATGGCTACACCTTC. This sequence encodes CASSIDPLEDRVYGYTF.

This chain connects TRBV5-1 to TRBJ1-1, with 9 bases that match TRBD1. CDR3 length: 16 residues. CDR1 is SGHRS and CDR2 is YFSETQ in the germline V gene. J lost 1 base, V lost 4 bases, and 8 bases had no gene match. CDR3 bases: TGCGCCAGCAGCCGGACAGGGGCAGCCTCGAACACTGAAGCTTTCTTT. Translation: CASSRTGAASNTEAFF.

This clone was observed once. This rearrangement joins TRBV19 to TRBJ1-5; 8 bases match TRBD1. The CDR3 extends over 17 amino acids. Trimming removed 9 bases from V and 4 bases from J; junction bases left unmatched: 17. CDR1 is LNHDA, CDR2 SQIVND, per germline (reference sequence). CDR3 DNA: TGTGCCAGAGGGGCAGGACAGGGCGATAACGGAAATCAGCCCCAGCATTTT. It translates to CARGAGQGDNGNQPQHF.

This chain links TRBV6-1 with TRBJ1-1; 12 bases match TRBD1. Trimming cost V 3 bases and J 8 bases; bases outside gene matches: 4. This CDR3 contains 14 residues. Germline assignment: CDR1 MNHNS and CDR2 SASEGT. CDR3 in amino acids: CASSEPGQGAEAFF. The DNA of the CDR3 is TGTGCCAGCAGTGAGCCGGGACAGGGGGCGGAAGCTTTCTTT.

The chain recombines TRBV3-1 (or the pseudogene TRBV3-2) with TRBJ2-2, with 7 nucleotides matching TRBD2. Germline lookup yields CDR1 LGHDT and CDR2 YNNKEL (reference sequence). This CDR3 contains 18 residues. The V and J ends lost 0 bases and 1 base, in that order; junction bases with no gene match: 8. The DNA of the CDR3 is TGTGCCAGCAGCCAAGAGTTACTCGGGGGGAAGAACACCGGGGAGCTGTTTTTT. Protein product: CASSQELLGGKNTGELFF.

This clone was observed many times. CDR3 coding DNA: TGTGCCATCAGCGACGGTGCGGACACTGAAGCTTTCTTT. Amino acid sequence: CAISDGADTEAFF. This chain joins TRBV10-3 and TRBJ1-1; D not certain. The germline V gene has CDR1 ENHRY and CDR2 SYGVKD. The CDR3 totals 13 residues. V was clipped by 6 bases and J by 3 bases, with 11 bases between them.

J is TRBJ2-2 and V is TRBV6-2 or TRBV6-3; D not resolved. Trimming took off 4 bases at V and 7 bases at J, with 10 bases between the two ends. Germline V gene sequence: CDR1 MNHEY, CDR2 SVGEGT. The CDR3 spans 13 residues. CDR3 sequence: CASSWLVNGELFF. The CDR3, as DNA: TGTGCCAGCAGTTGGCTAGTGAACGGGGAGCTGTTTTTT.

Remarks on this clone: Other DNA sequences within the sample encode an identical CDR3. The chain uses TRBV9 and TRBJ1-3, with unresolved D. The CDR3 has 14 residues. V was cut by 0 bases and J by 2 bases, with 6 bases left in between. Germline V CDR1 and CDR2: SGDLS, YYNGEE. The DNA for the CDR3 is TGTGCCAGCAGCGTAGGAGGAACTGGAAACACCATATATTTT. As protein: CASSVGGTGNTIYF. The full variable domain, in which reference TRBV9 and TRBJ1-3 provide the parts outside the CDR3, is DSGVTQTPKHLITATGQRVTLRCSPRSGDLSVYWYQQSLDQGLQFLIQYYNGEERAKGNILERFSAQQFPDLHSELNLSSLELGDSALYFCASSVGGTGNTIYFGEGSWLTVV.

The chain uses TRBV9 and TRBJ1-2, with TRBD1 identical over 8 bases. V dropped 1 base and J dropped 0; count of bases not matched to a gene: 5. Germline CDR1 and CDR2: SGDLS and YYNGEE. The CDR3 is 16 amino acids. The CDR3 loop is CASSVSTGAANYGYTF. The CDR3 DNA is TGTGCCAGCAGCGTATCGACAGGGGCAGCTAACTATGGCTACACCTTC.

This clone was seen many times. The V call is TRBV5-1, the J call TRBJ1-1; 9 bases agree with TRBD1. J lost 5 bases, V lost 3 bases, and 8 bases had no gene match. CDR1 and CDR2 (germline): SGHRS, YFSETQ. The CDR3 sequence is 15 residues long. CDR3 DNA sequence: TGCGCCAGCAGCTCCGATGGACAGGGGTATACTGAAGCTTTCTTT. This sequence encodes CASSSDGQGYTEAFF.